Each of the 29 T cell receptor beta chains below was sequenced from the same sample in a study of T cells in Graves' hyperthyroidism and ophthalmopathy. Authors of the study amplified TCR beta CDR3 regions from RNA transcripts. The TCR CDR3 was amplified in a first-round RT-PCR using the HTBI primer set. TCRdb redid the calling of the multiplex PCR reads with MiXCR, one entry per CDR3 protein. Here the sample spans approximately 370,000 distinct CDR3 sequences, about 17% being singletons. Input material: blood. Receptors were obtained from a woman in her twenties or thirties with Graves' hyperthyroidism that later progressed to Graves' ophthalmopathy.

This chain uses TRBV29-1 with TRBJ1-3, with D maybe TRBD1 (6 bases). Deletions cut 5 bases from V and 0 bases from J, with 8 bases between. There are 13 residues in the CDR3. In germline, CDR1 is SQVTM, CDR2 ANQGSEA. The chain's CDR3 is CSVRTDSGNTIYF. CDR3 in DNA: TGCAGCGTTCGGACAGACTCTGGAAACACCATATATTTT. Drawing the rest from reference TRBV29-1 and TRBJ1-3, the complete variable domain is SAVISQKPSRDICQRGTSLTIQCQVDSQVTMMFWYRQQPGQSLTLIATANQGSEATYESGFVIDKFPISRPNLTFSTLTVSNMSPEDSSIYLCSVRTDSGNTIYFGEGSWLTVV.

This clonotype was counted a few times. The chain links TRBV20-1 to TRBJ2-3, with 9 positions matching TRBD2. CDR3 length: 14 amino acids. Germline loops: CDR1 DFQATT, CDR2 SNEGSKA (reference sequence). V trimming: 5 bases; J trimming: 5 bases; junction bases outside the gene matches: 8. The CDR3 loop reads CSALGGGAQDTQYF. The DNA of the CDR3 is TGCAGTGCTCTTGGCGGGGGGGCCCAAGATACGCAGTATTTT.

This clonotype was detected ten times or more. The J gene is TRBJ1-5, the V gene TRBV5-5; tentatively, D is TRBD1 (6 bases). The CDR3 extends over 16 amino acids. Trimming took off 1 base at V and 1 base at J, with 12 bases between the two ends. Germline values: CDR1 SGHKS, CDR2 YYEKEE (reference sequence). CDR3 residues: CASSLLYGQSNQPQHF. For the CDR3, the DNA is TGTGCCAGCAGCTTGTTGTATGGACAGAGCAATCAGCCCCAGCATTTT.

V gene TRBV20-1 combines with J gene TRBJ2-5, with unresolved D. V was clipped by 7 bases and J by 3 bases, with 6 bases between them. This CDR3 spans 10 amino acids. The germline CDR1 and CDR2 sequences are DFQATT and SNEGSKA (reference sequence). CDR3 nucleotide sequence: TGCAGTGGCAAGGAAGAGACCCAGTACTTC. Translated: CSGKEETQYF.

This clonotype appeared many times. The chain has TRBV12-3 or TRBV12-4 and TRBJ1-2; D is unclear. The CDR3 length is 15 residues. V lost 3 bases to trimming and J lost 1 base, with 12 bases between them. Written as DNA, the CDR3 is TGTGCCAGCAGTTTGGGGAACAGACTTAACTATGGCTACACCTTC. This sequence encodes CASSLGNRLNYGYTF.

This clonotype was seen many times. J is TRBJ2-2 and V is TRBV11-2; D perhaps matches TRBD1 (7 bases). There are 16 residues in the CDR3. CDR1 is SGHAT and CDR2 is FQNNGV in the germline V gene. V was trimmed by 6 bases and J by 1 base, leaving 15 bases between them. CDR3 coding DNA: TGTGCCAGCAGTTCACCCAGGGGGGTGAACACCGGGGAGCTGTTTTTT. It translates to CASSSPRGVNTGELFF.

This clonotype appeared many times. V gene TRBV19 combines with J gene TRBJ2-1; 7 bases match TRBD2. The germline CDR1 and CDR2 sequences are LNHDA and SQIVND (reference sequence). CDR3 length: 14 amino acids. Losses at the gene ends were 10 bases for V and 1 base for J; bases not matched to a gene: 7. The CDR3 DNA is TGTGCCACCCGCGGGGGTAGTTCCTACAATGAGCAGTTCTTC. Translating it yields CATRGGSSYNEQFF.

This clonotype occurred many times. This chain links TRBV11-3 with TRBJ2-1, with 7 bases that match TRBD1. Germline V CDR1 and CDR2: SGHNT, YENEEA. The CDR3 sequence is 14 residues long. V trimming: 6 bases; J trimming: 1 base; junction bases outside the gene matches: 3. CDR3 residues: CASSNRGSYNEQFF. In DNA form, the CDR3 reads TGTGCCAGCAGTAACAGGGGATCCTACAATGAGCAGTTCTTC.

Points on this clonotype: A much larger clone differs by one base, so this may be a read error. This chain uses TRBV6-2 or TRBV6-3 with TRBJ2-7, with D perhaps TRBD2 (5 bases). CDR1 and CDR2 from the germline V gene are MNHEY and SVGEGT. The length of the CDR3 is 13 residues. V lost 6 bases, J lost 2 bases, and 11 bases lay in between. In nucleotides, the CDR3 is TGTGCCAGCAGCCCAGCGGATACCTACGAGCAGTACTTC. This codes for CASSPADTYEQYF.

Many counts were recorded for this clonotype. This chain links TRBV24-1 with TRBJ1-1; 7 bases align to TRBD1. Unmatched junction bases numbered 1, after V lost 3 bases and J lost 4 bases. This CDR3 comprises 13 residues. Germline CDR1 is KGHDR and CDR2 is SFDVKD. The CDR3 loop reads CATSDRTGTEAFF. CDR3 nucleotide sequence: TGTGCCACCAGTGATAGGACAGGCACTGAAGCTTTCTTT.

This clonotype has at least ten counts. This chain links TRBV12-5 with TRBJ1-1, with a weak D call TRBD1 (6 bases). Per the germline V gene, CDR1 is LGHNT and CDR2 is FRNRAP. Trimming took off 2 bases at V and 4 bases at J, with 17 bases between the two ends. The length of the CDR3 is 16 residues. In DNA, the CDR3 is TGTGCTAGTGGTTTGAGAATCCGGGACAATATCACTGAAGCTTTCTTT. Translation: CASGLRIRDNITEAFF.

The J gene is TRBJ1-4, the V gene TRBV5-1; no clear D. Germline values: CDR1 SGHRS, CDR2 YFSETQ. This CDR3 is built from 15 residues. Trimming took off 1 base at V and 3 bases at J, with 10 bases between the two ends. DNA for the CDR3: TGCGCCAGCAGCTTGTATGGTGTGGCTAATGAAAAACTGTTTTTT. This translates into CASSLYGVANEKLFF.

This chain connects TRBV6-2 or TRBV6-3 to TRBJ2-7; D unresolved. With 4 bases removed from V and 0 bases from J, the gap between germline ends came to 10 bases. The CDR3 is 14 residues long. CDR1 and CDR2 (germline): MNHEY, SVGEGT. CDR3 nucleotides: TGTGCCAGCAGTTCCGGTATGGGCTCCTACGAGCAGTACTTC. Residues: CASSSGMGSYEQYF.

The CDR3 spells CASSLNKLAGPNNEQFF. The CDR3 DNA sequence: TGTGCCAGCAGTTTAAACAAACTAGCGGGGCCTAACAATGAGCAGTTCTTC. The V and J genes are TRBV27 and TRBJ2-1; the match to TRBD2 covers 10 bases. This CDR3 comprises 17 residues. V trimming: 2 bases; J trimming: 5 bases; junction bases outside the gene matches: 9. Germline V gene lookup returns CDR1 MNHEY and CDR2 SMNVEV (reference sequence).

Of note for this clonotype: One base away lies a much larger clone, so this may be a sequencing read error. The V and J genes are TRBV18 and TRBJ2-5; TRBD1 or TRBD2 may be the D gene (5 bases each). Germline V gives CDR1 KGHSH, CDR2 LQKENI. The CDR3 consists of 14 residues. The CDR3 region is CASSQSRDQGTQYF. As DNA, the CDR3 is TGTGCCAGCTCCCAGAGCCGGGACCAAGGGACCCAGTACTTC.

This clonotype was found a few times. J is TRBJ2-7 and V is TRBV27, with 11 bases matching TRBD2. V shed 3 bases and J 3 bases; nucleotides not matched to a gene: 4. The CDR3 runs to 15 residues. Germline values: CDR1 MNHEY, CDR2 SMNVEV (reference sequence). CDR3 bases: TGTGCCAGCAGTTTTTCCGGGACTAGCGGCTACGAGCAGTACTTC. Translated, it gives CASSFSGTSGYEQYF.

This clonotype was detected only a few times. CDR3 residues: CASSQDLTGRQPQHF. The CDR3 DNA is TGTGCCAGCAGCCAGGACCTTACAGGGAGACAGCCCCAGCATTTT. V gene TRBV3-1 combines with J gene TRBJ1-5; D possibly corresponds to TRBD1 (6 bases). V shed 3 bases and J shed 7 bases, with 16 bases lying between them. Germline CDR1 LGHDT, CDR2 YNNKEL (reference sequence). The CDR3 runs 15 residues.

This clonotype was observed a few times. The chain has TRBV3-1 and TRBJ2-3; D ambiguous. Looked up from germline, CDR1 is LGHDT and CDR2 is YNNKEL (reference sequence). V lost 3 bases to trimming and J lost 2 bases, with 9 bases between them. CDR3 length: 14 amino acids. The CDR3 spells CASSHVGNTDTQYF. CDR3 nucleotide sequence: TGTGCCAGCAGCCACGTAGGAAACACAGATACGCAGTATTTT.

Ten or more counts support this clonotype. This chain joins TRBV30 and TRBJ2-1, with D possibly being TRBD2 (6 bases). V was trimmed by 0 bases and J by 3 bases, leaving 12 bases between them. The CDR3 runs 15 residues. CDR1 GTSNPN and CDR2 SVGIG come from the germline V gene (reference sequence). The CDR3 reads CAWSVLGTFYNEQFF. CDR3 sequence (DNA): TGTGCCTGGAGTGTACTCGGGACTTTCTACAATGAGCAGTTCTTC. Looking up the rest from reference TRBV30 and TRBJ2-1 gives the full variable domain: SQTIHQWPATLVQPVGSPLSLECTVEGTSNPNLYWYRQAAGRGLQLLFYSVGIGQISSEVPQNLSASRPQDRQFILSSKKLLLSDSGFYLCAWSVLGTFYNEQFFGPGTRLTVL.

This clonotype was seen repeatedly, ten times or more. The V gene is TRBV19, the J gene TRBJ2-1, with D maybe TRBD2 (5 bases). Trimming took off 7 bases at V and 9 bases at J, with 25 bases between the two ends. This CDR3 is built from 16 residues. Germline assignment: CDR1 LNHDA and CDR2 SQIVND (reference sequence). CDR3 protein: CASMKRADGLAGEQFF. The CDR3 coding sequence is TGTGCCAGTATGAAGCGAGCCGACGGTCTAGCTGGTGAGCAGTTCTTC.

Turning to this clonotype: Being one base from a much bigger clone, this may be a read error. The CDR3 loop reads CASGNSGEKLFF. The CDR3 coding sequence is TGTGCCAGCGGGAACTCGGGCGAAAAACTGTTTTTT. V is TRBV12-3 or TRBV12-4 and J is TRBJ1-4; no firm D call. The CDR3 spans 12 residues. Trimming pared 8 bases from V and 8 bases from J, leaving 12 bases between.

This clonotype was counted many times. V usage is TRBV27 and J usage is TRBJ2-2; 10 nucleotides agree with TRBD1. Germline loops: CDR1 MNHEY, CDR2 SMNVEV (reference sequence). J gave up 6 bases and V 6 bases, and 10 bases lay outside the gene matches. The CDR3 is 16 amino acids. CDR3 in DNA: TGTGCCAGCAGGTCGTTGGGACAGGGGCTGTCCGGGGAGCTGTTTTTT. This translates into CASRSLGQGLSGELFF.

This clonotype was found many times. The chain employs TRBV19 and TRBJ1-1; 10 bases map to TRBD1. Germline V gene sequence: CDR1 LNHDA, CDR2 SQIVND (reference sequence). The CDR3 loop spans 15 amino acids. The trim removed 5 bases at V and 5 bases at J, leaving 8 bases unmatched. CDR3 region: CASSARQGARTEAFF. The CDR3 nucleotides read TGTGCCAGTAGTGCAAGACAGGGGGCGCGAACTGAAGCTTTCTTT. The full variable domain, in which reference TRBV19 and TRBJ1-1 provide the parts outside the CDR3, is DGGITQSPKYLFRKEGQNVTLSCEQNLNHDAMYWYRQDPGQGLRLIYYSQIVNDFQKGDIAEGYSVSREKKESFPLTVTSAQKNPTAFYLCASSARQGARTEAFFGQGTRLTVV.

CDR3 in DNA: TGTGCCAGCAGTCCATCGAACGACATCCATGGCTACACCTTC. It is translated as CASSPSNDIHGYTF. The V gene is TRBV12-3 or TRBV12-4, the J gene TRBJ1-2; D unresolved. V lost 5 bases and J 6 bases, leaving 16 bases between the germline ends. CDR3 length: 14 residues.

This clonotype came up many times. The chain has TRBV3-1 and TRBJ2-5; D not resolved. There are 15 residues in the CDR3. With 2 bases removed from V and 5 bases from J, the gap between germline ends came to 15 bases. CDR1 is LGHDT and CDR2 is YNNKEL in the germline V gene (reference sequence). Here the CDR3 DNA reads TGTGCCAGCAGCCAAAGCGACGCACTCAGGGAGACCCAGTACTTC. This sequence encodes CASSQSDALRETQYF.

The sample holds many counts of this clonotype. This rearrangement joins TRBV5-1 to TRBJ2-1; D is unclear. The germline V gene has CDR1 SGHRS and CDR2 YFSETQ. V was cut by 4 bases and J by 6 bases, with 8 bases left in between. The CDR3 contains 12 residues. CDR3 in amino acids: CASSTAFNEQFF. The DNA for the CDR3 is TGCGCCAGCAGCACGGCGTTCAATGAGCAGTTCTTC.

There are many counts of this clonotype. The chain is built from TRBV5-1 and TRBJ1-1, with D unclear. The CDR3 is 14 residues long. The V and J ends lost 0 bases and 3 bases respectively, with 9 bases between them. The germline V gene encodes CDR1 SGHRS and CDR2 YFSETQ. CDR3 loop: CASSLGLEDTEAFF. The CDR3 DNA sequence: TGCGCCAGCAGCTTGGGGTTAGAGGACACTGAAGCTTTCTTT. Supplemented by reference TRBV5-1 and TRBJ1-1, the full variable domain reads KAGVTQTPRYLIKTRGQQVTLSCSPISGHRSVSWYQQTPGQGLQFLFEYFSETQRNKGNFPGRFSGRQFSNSRSEMNVSTLELGDSALYLCASSLGLEDTEAFFGQGTRLTVV.

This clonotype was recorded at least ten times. CDR3 sequence (DNA): TGTGCCAGCAGCGGAGAACAGGGATGGGACACTGAAGCTTTCTTT. It translates to CASSGEQGWDTEAFF. This rearrangement joins TRBV5-6 to TRBJ1-1, with D possibly TRBD1 on 6 matching bases. CDR1 and CDR2 (germline): SGHDT, YYEEEE. This CDR3 is built from 15 residues. Trimming took off 4 bases at V and 3 bases at J, with 16 bases between the two ends.

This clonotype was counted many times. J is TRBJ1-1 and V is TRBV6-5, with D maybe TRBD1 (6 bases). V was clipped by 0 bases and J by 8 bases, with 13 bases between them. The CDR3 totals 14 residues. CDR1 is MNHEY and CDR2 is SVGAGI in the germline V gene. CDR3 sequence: CASSYSLRRGEAFF. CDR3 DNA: TGTGCCAGCAGTTACTCGCTTCGCAGGGGAGAAGCTTTCTTT.